This TCR beta chain is from a study of cytomegalovirus exposure and HLA in healthy donors. The germline CDR1 and CDR2 sequences are KGHSH and LQKENI. This CDR3 has 14 amino acids. V lost 1 base and J lost 6; bases outside the gene matches: 5. PCR employed 60 Vbeta and 13 Jbeta primers. Only in-frame clones appear in the TCRdb table, and some are missing; sequencing was by immunoSEQ multiplex PCR. In the table there are about 130,000 clones, around 73% of which are singletons. As for this clone: Its specificity is unknown.

Whole-study findings and limits: For most TCR sequences rarity was the rule, although some public TCRs occurred in many donors. Later, TCR association rates were found to vary by HLA locus, highest for DRB1 and lowest for HLA-C. The authors assumed roughly uniform sequencing depth across donors for presence/absence analyses. Later work associated 16,951 TCR beta sequences with HLA alleles at 0.05 false discovery rate.

The clonotype originates from a female donor in good health and CMV-seronegative. The sequenced sample consisted of PBMCs. The chain uses TRBV18 and TRBJ1-2, with 7 bases lining up with TRBD1. CDR3 loop: CASSPQGTDNGYTF. The CDR3 DNA reads as TGTGCCAGCTCACCACAAGGGACAGATAATGGCTACACCTTC.